What follows describes a single T cell receptor beta chain. The sample belongs to a study of blood T cell repertoires in COVID-19. At the level of the study: From T cells, B-cell-depleted T cells, or PBMCs came the material, which was cDNA or gDNA.

V lost 5 bases to trimming and J lost 4 bases, with 17 bases between them. CDR3 length equals 15 residues. Germline V gene sequence: CDR1 KGHSH, CDR2 LQKENI. Assay: immunoSEQ multiplex PCR; the TCRdb copy retains only in-frame clones and omits some. The profile shows around 300,000 clones, around 89% of them singletons. The sample was PBMCs or T cells enriched from blood (not recorded which). The chain is built from TRBV18 and TRBJ1-2; D is undetermined. The receptor was isolated from a woman younger than 30 with acute COVID-19. DNA of the CDR3: TGTGCCAGCTCAAAACAACCCGAGGGTACCTATGGCTACACCTTC. Translating gives CASSKQPEGTYGYTF.